Here is one T cell receptor beta chain with its context. Which antigen it targets is not known. Base qualities are missing; no much larger clone stands one base away. The cohort was made up of 650 to 700 healthy bone marrow donors. At the time of sampling, all cohort members were nominally healthy, though unrecorded immune exposures were likely present. The donor tested CMV seronegative, placing the donor among the 300 to 450 seronegative members of the cohort. A peripheral blood sample was provided by each donor, and peripheral blood mononuclear cells were used for TCR beta sequencing. Genomic DNA extraction from the blood cell samples was performed with the Qiagen DNeasy Blood Extraction Kit. V sheds 4 bases and J sheds 3 bases, leaving 21 bases between their ends. The CDR3, from cysteine to phenylalanine, totals 17 residues. Only CDR3 DNA remains: 51 bases, in frame from the first base. The germline V gene provides CDR1 KGHSH and CDR2 LQKENI.

This sample is drawn from a study of cytomegalovirus exposure and HLA in healthy donors (dated by TCRdb to the late 2010s). Turning to the overall study: An earlier analysis of some 550 of the donors reported roughly 270 Gb of sequence data and 117 million unique TCR beta sequences from 150 million to 200 million T cells. About 300 gigabases of sequencing data and approximately 85 million unique TCR sequences were included in an early release covering 500 to 750 HLA-typed donors. Of the 398 genotyped donors, over 70% fell in the genetic ancestry cluster associated with self-reported Caucasian donors. The study aimed to test whether cataloging public T cell receptors could reveal signatures of past pathogen exposure. The study profiled the T cell repertoires of fewer than 850 subjects by immunosequencing and related them to cytomegalovirus serostatus. Besides the first cohort of some 670 subjects, a separate validation cohort made up of some 110 different subjects was used. The study combined high-throughput TCR immunosequencing, statistical association of individual TCRs with disease status, and machine learning to predict cytomegalovirus infection status. In a later analysis, previously published TCR beta repertoires from fewer than 750 donors were re-analyzed and high-resolution HLA genotyping was added so that TCR occurrence patterns could be studied. In the later analysis, no new phenotypic data were used to find candidate immune exposures; instead, reliance was placed on TCR beta sequences and their occurrence across donors. To decide whether each TCR beta V gene segment behaved as functional or pseudogenic, an earlier analysis of fewer than 750 of the donors relied on high-throughput TCR beta sequencing. Donor age, sex, ethnicity and CMV serostatus were compiled alongside the repertoire data. A later genetic analysis took genome-wide SNP genotypes for about 65% of the 666 donors and used that subset as a discovery cohort. Every discovery cohort repertoire had been produced on one sequencing platform. HLA typing included class I and class II loci at four-digit resolution. The number of typed donors differed by locus: roughly 629-640 for A, B, C, DRB1 and DQB1; approximately 540 for DQA1; approximately 600 for DPA1; and about 470 for DPB1. Five DR-DQ haplotypes were treated as single units for association and clustering because of strong linkage in the cohort. Among 398 genotyped donors of the cohort, an average of around 240,000 unique TCR beta nucleotide sequences was sequenced per donor, of which approximately 18% were non-productive. The paper as a whole reports these results and caveats: In this cohort, only TCR beta chains were sequenced, and detectable features were limited by the absence of alpha or paired-chain data. Some IMGT-functional V segments, including TRBV6-2 and TRBV6-3, could not be told apart with the 87-base-pair reads, so those segments were excluded. Because HLA typing was unavailable for some donors at each locus, only the typed subset was used in association tests. Immune exposure information for the cohort was limited to CMV serostatus. Sequencing depth was assumed to be roughly uniform across donors in the presence/absence analyses, though that assumption may not hold. A further reported finding was that TCR beta sequences accurately predicted the HLA-A and HLA-B alleles for most subjects in the first cohort. A later genetic analysis reported fewer N-insertions in productive TCRs among donors in an Asian-associated ancestry cluster than the roughly 700-donor mean. In vitro tests confirmed that a few of the cytomegalovirus-associated TCR beta chains recognize cytomegalovirus antigens. It was suggested by the authors that the approach could potentially be generalized to other disease states and immunological phenotypes. When HLA alleles, especially DR and DQ, strongly co-occurred, TCR associations were difficult to assign to individual alleles. A group of highly shared sequence variants was considered likely to be a technical artifact of the sequencing pipeline. According to a later analysis, parvovirus B19, influenza, CMV and Epstein-Barr virus appeared linked to several top co-occurrence clusters. Across donors, most TCR sequences were observed very rarely, whereas some public TCRs were present in many individuals. Correlated functional status among segregating V segments might be attributable to linkage disequilibrium, but an unknown experimental factor could not be ruled out. In both the original and validation cohorts, the classifier was reported to diagnose cytomegalovirus status with high specificity and sensitivity. The study gave a list of roughly 150 TCR beta chains associated with cytomegalovirus. A later analysis found that TCR association rates varied across HLA loci, with DRB1 alleles showing the most associated TCRs and HLA-C alleles the fewest. According to a later analysis, most CMV-associated TCR beta chains appeared to be HLA-restricted, and the HLA associations seemed to be driven largely by CMV exposure. V-gene and J-gene trimming of TCR beta chains was associated with a missense DCLRE1C variant in a later genetic analysis, and the association was replicated in an independent cohort. In an earlier analysis of 587 of the donors, most TCR beta V segments appeared in productive rearrangements about 90% or about 30% of the time, broadly matching IMGT annotations. In a later analysis, 16,951 TCR beta sequences were associated with specific HLA alleles at a false discovery rate of 0.05. A later analysis found that HLA-associated TCR beta chains were more clonally expanded and had lower generation probabilities than equally common non-associated chains. Because counts were too low, 15 to 20 rarely observed V segments, including chromosome 9 orphons, were left out of the earlier analysis of 587 of the donors.

Library prep was done by the immunoSEQ multiplex PCR assay. For the multiplex PCR, a mixture combining 60 forward primers for TCR Vbeta segments and 13 reverse primers for TCR Jbeta segments was used. A multiplex PCR assay on genomic DNA amplified the CDR3 region of rearranged TCR beta genes. The amplified TCR beta libraries were sequenced on the Illumina HiSeq System as 87-base-pair reads. Regarding the original processing steps: A later analysis tallied 70 million to 100 million unique TCR beta chains across the 610 or so repertoires, and about 12 million of those chains were shared by two or more donors. Raw reads were error-corrected and collapsed into unique sequences with a nearest-neighbor algorithm that merged closely related sequences to remove PCR and sequencing errors. CDR3 sequences were aligned to IMGT reference sequences to assign V, D and J gene segments. For a sequence to be retained, a match of at least six nucleotides was required to both a V gene segment and a J gene segment. A rearrangement was called productive if the CDR3 had no stop codons and remained in frame with V and J, and every other rearrangement was called non-productive. CDR3 was defined according to IMGT convention as the region running from the second conserved V-encoded cysteine to the conserved J-encoded phenylalanine. The earlier analysis of some 580 of the donors excluded any sequence lacking an unambiguous match to a single V gene segment. In an earlier analysis of several hundred of the donors, V segments were called functional above 56.7% productive rearrangements and were called segregating when the between-donor standard deviation exceeded 5%. A statistical classification framework was built for diagnosing cytomegalovirus status from the catalog of TCR beta chain sequences. A later analysis assigned V and J genes by comparing TCR nucleotide sequences with IMGT/GENE-DB human TR gene sequences. A later analysis assigned CDR3 sequences and most-parsimonious VDJ recombination scenarios with the TCRdist pipeline. In a later analysis, each TCR beta chain was defined by its CDR3 amino acid sequence together with its V-gene family, and reads without a unique V-gene family were excluded. To address suspected cross-contamination and a sequencing artifact, a later analysis removed some 620 highly shared, low-generation-probability nucleotide sequences. A later analysis calculated a clonal expansion index for each public chain from normalized within-repertoire ranks of inferred template counts. Generation probabilities in a later analysis came from a VDJ recombination model fitted to out-of-frame rearrangements, and those results were checked against IGoR. Hypergeometric tests were used in a later analysis to score TCR-TCR, TCR-HLA and TCR-CMV co-occurrence, with a repertoire-size bias correction applied to the TCR pairs. A later analysis estimated false discovery rates by permuting HLA or CMV assignments 20 times. In a later analysis, co-occurring TCRs were grouped using DBSCAN, with TCRdist sequence similarity added in when clustering inside HLA-allele-positive subsets. Repertoires with fewer than 30,000 or more than 120,000 public chains were left out of co-occurrence clustering, as were five repertoires with anomalous nucleotide sharing. TCRdb obtained this table from immuneACCESS and retained in-frame rearrangements with V and J assigned. These tables miss some clones; where compared with another copy, unresolved V genes account for less than half of the shortfall, and the remainder is unexplained. That table is the source of V, J and clone size, and D and trimming were worked out from the DNA. This sample has about 130,000 clones in its table, and just over 75% of those were observed once. Of the sample, less than 2% falls within the top ten clones.

Sequenced material: PBMCs. The chain links TRBV18 with TRBJ1-2; TRBD1 could be the D gene, as 6 bases match. The clonotype originates from a woman aged 50 to 60 in good health and CMV-seronegative. In nucleotide form, the sequence is TGTGCCAGCTCACTTAAGGGCCAACAGGGTCGGGACTATGGCTACACCTTC. Its translation reads: CASSLKGQQGRDYGYTF.